Following are 13 T cell receptor beta chains from one sample sequenced in a study of T cell changes during pregnancy in multiple sclerosis. The table came from immunoSEQ multiplex PCR; TCRdb's copy has only in-frame clones and leaves some out. The table records 90,000 or so clones, 80% to 95% of them present only once. The sample was peripheral blood, taken in the first trimester of pregnancy. Receptors originate from a female donor in good health, enrolled as a control in a pregnancy study.

V usage is TRBV29-1 and J usage is TRBJ1-3, with D possibly matching TRBD1 (5 bases). Germline V lookup: CDR1 SQVTM, CDR2 ANQGSEA. V was trimmed by 0 bases and J by 5 bases, leaving 32 bases between them. This CDR3 has 21 amino acids. CDR3 sequence (DNA): TGCAGCGTTGAAGAGACGGGTTGGGGGACCCCGGGGGTGTATTCCCGAAACACCATATATTTT. This translates into CSVEETGWGTPGVYSRNTIYF.

The V gene is TRBV6-6, the J gene TRBJ2-3; no reliable D call. This CDR3 has 12 amino acids. CDR1 and CDR2 (germline): MNHNY, SVGAGI (reference sequence). With 0 bases removed from V and 5 bases from J, the gap between germline ends came to 3 bases. As DNA, the CDR3 is TGTGCCAGCAGTTACTCCCGAGATACGCAGTATTTT. Its protein is CASSYSRDTQYF.

V and J are TRBV18 and TRBJ1-2; no reliable D call. Germline V CDR1 and CDR2: KGHSH, LQKENI. V was pared by 6 bases and J by 7 bases, with 15 bases between. The length of the CDR3 is 13 residues. The CDR3 coding sequence is TGTGCCAGCTCCCCGACATTATCTACTGGCTACACCTTC. It codes for CASSPTLSTGYTF.

This clone was seen only a few times. This chain joins TRBV7-9 and TRBJ1-5, with D possibly TRBD1 on 5 matching bases. V lost 1 base and J 1 base, leaving 8 bases between the germline ends. The CDR3 covers 15 residues. The V gene's germline CDR1 is SEHNR and CDR2 FQNEAQ (reference sequence). The CDR3: CASSLVGGSNQPQHF. CDR3 bases: TGTGCCAGCAGCTTAGTCGGGGGAAGCAATCAGCCCCAGCATTTT.

This rearrangement joins TRBV25-1 to TRBJ2-2; D possibly corresponds to TRBD1 (5 bases). Germline V CDR1 and CDR2: MGHDK, SYGVNS. The CDR3 contains 12 residues. V lost 6 bases to trimming and J lost 6 bases, with 8 bases between them. This chain's CDR3 is CASRGAAGELFF. CDR3 nucleotide sequence: TGTGCCAGCAGAGGGGCAGCCGGGGAGCTGTTTTTT.

V gene TRBV7-3 combines with J gene TRBJ1-6, with 8 bases identical to TRBD1. Trimming cost V 5 bases and J 10 bases; bases outside gene matches: 10. Germline loops: CDR1 SGHTA, CDR2 FQGTGA. This CDR3 is built from 15 residues. Here the CDR3 reads CASSPHQGAESPLHF. DNA for the CDR3: TGTGCCAGCAGCCCACATCAGGGGGCAGAATCACCCCTCCACTTT.

This chain joins TRBV28 and TRBJ1-5, with 9 nucleotides matching TRBD1. The germline V gene has CDR1 MDHEN and CDR2 SYDVKM. CDR3 size: 15 residues. J was trimmed by 6 bases and V by 6 bases; bases with no gene match: 9. CDR3 coding DNA: TGTGCCAGCAGCGATGGCGGGACAGGGATTCAGCCCCAGCATTTT. Residues: CASSDGGTGIQPQHF.

This chain uses TRBV18 with TRBJ1-2; D gene unclear. Germline-derived CDR1 and CDR2 are KGHSH and LQKENI. The ends were cut back, 0 bases at V and 8 bases at J, with 19 bases in the middle. The CDR3 runs to 16 residues. As DNA, the CDR3 is TGTGCCAGCTCACCACCTGGCACCGAGGGCACTATCGGCTACACCTTC. Amino acid sequence: CASSPPGTEGTIGYTF.

The rearrangement links TRBV4-3 to TRBJ2-7; 8 positions match TRBD1. The CDR3 is 14 amino acids. Trimming cost V 4 bases and J 2 bases; bases outside gene matches: 4. The germline V gene encodes CDR1 LGHNA and CDR2 YSLEER. The CDR3, as DNA: TGCGCCAGCAGCCCCCGACAGGGGACCTACGAGCAGTACTTC. Translation gives CASSPRQGTYEQYF.

This clone was seen only once. CDR3 in DNA: TGTGCCAGTACTAATCGGGGTGAAAAACTGTTTTTT. This translates into CASTNRGEKLFF. The chain links TRBV19 to TRBJ1-4; D gene uncertain. Trimming took 7 bases from V and 7 from J, leaving 10 bases between them. Germline lookup yields CDR1 LNHDA and CDR2 SQIVND (reference sequence). The CDR3 totals 12 residues.

This rearrangement joins TRBV5-1 to TRBJ2-1; 16 nucleotides agree with TRBD2. The length of the CDR3 is 19 residues. The germline gives CDR1 SGHRS, CDR2 YFSETQ. V trimming: 4 bases; J trimming: 0 bases; junction bases outside the gene matches: 7. CDR3 DNA: TGCGCCAGCAGCAGCGGGACTAGCGGGGGGGTGAGCTCCTACAATGAGCAGTTCTTC. Protein sequence: CASSSGTSGGVSSYNEQFF.

This chain links TRBV6-5 with TRBJ1-1; D might be TRBD1 (5 bases). Trimming shortened V by 5 bases and J by 7 bases, and 11 bases separated the two germline ends. Germline CDR1 is MNHEY and CDR2 is SVGAGI. The CDR3 spans 12 residues. CDR3 loop: CASSPTDSEAFF. The CDR3 region has the DNA TGTGCCAGCAGTCCTACCGACAGTGAAGCTTTCTTT.

This chain joins TRBV14 and TRBJ1-6, with 7 positions matching TRBD1. The germline gives CDR1 SGHDN, CDR2 FVKESK. J gave up 7 bases and V 4 bases, and 4 bases lay outside the gene matches. This CDR3 comprises 14 residues. The CDR3: CASSLGRGNSPLHF. The DNA for the CDR3 is TGTGCCAGCAGCCTGGGCAGGGGGAATTCACCCCTCCACTTT.